These T cell receptor beta chains were read from a single sample in a study of prognosis after radiotherapy for stage I lung cancer. One entry per CDR3 protein, called by TCRdb with MiXCR from the multiplex PCR reads. The sample shows 15,000 to 20,000 distinct CDR3 sequences, around 30% of them seen only once. Material: PBMCs, obtained before or after stereotactic body radiation therapy (not recorded which). Source of these receptors: a donor over 45 with non-small cell lung cancer. Both conserved end residues are part of each CDR3. Each record gives: V gene, clone size, J gene, D gene, CDR3 protein, CDR3 DNA. The D gene is left open where the match is weak. Rows may omit the clone size; those that give it use once, few, many or a size class.

v_gene: TRBV19; abundance: many; j_gene: TRBJ1-2; d_gene: NA; CDR3aa: CASSFGQLSYGYTF; CDR3nt: TGTGCCAGTAGCTTCGGACAGTTGAGCTATGGCTACACCTTC
v_gene: TRBV6-1; abundance: medium-sized; j_gene: TRBJ2-6; d_gene: TRBD1; CDR3aa: CASSTFPGQGASGANVLTF; CDR3nt: TGTGCCAGCAGCACCTTCCCCGGACAGGGGGCGTCTGGGGCCAACGTCCTGACTTTC
v_gene: TRBV28; abundance: many; j_gene: TRBJ2-3; d_gene: NA; CDR3aa: CASSLTFDTQYF; CDR3nt: TGTGCCAGCAGCCTGACGTTCGATACGCAGTATTTT
v_gene: TRBV18; abundance: many; j_gene: TRBJ2-7; d_gene: TRBD1; CDR3aa: CASSPGTGALDEQYF; CDR3nt: TGTGCCAGCTCACCCGGGACAGGTGCTCTCGACGAGCAGTACTTC
v_gene: TRBV28; abundance: many; j_gene: TRBJ1-5; d_gene: NA; CDR3aa: CASSSPTGLSTQHF; CDR3nt: TGTGCCAGCAGTTCTCCAACAGGGCTTTCGACCCAGCATTTT
v_gene: TRBV29-1; abundance: many; j_gene: TRBJ2-2; d_gene: TRBD1; CDR3aa: CSVVQGANTGELFF; CDR3nt: TGCAGCGTGGTACAGGGGGCGAACACCGGGGAGCTGTTTTTT
v_gene: TRBV3-1; abundance: many; j_gene: TRBJ1-1; d_gene: NA; CDR3aa: CASSQRDTNTEAFF; CDR3nt: TGTGCCAGCAGCCAACGAGACACGAACACTGAAGCTTTCTTT
v_gene: TRBV11-3; abundance: many; j_gene: TRBJ2-5; d_gene: NA; CDR3aa: CASSSLGQGETQYF; CDR3nt: TGTGCCAGCAGCTCTTTGGGGCAAGGGGAGACCCAGTACTTC
v_gene: TRBV6-4; abundance: many; j_gene: TRBJ2-1; d_gene: TRBD2; CDR3aa: CASSLAGGPYNEQFF; CDR3nt: TGTGCCAGCAGTTTAGCGGGAGGGCCCTACAATGAGCAGTTCTTC
v_gene: TRBV18; abundance: many; j_gene: TRBJ2-5; d_gene: TRBD1; CDR3aa: CASSLDRGRGETQYF; CDR3nt: TGTGCCAGCTCACTCGACAGGGGGCGCGGGGAGACCCAGTACTTC
v_gene: TRBV11-3; abundance: medium-sized; j_gene: TRBJ2-7; d_gene: TRBD2; CDR3aa: CASSPGGGAEYF; CDR3nt: TGTGCCAGCAGCCCCGGGGGGGGCGCGGAGTACTTC
v_gene: TRBV7-9; abundance: medium-sized; j_gene: TRBJ2-1; d_gene: TRBD2; CDR3aa: CASTTTVQSATGLVYNEQFF; CDR3nt: TGTGCCAGCACCACGACAGTGCAGTCGGCCACGGGACTAGTTTACAATGAGCAGTTCTTC
v_gene: TRBV6-1; abundance: NA; j_gene: TRBJ1-2; d_gene: NA; CDR3aa: CASSALKVHRIGPTF; CDR3nt: TGTGCCAGCAGTGCCCTGAAAGTGCACAGAATTGGTCCCACCTTC
v_gene: TRBV7-2; abundance: NA; j_gene: TRBJ1-1; d_gene: NA; CDR3aa: CASSLRGRENTEDFF; CDR3nt: TGTGCCAGCAGCTTAAGGGGCAGGGAGAACACTGAAGATTTCTTT
v_gene: TRBV2; abundance: many; j_gene: TRBJ2-1; d_gene: NA; CDR3aa: CASSVPPNEQFF; CDR3nt: TGTGCCAGCAGTGTTCCCCCCAATGAGCAGTTCTTC
v_gene: TRBV7-9; abundance: once; j_gene: TRBJ1-2; d_gene: TRBD1; CDR3aa: CASSLVRTGNYVYTF; CDR3nt: TGTGCCAGCAGCTTAGTGCGGACAGGGAACTATGTCTACACCTTC
v_gene: TRBV30; abundance: many; j_gene: TRBJ2-3; d_gene: TRBD1; CDR3aa: CAWSVSGQGSDTQYF; CDR3nt: TGTGCCTGGAGTGTATCGGGACAGGGGTCAGATACGCAGTATTTT
v_gene: TRBV5-1; abundance: many; j_gene: TRBJ1-2; d_gene: NA; CDR3aa: CASRLRVSDYGYTF; CDR3nt: TGCGCCAGCAGGCTCAGGGTATCCGACTATGGCTACACCTTC
v_gene: TRBV7-2; abundance: many; j_gene: TRBJ2-5; d_gene: TRBD2; CDR3aa: CASSLTSGRRAETQYF; CDR3nt: TGTGCCAGCAGCTTGACTAGCGGGAGGCGTGCGGAGACCCAGTACTTC
v_gene: TRBV6-5; abundance: many; j_gene: TRBJ2-6; d_gene: NA; CDR3aa: CASSYSWSSGANVLTF; CDR3nt: TGTGCCAGCAGTTACTCATGGAGCTCTGGGGCCAACGTCCTGACTTTC
v_gene: TRBV28; abundance: medium-sized; j_gene: TRBJ2-3; d_gene: TRBD1; CDR3aa: CASRRRDRDYTDTQYF; CDR3nt: TGTGCCAGCAGACGGAGGGACAGGGACTACACAGATACGCAGTATTTT
v_gene: TRBV3-1; abundance: many; j_gene: TRBJ2-7; d_gene: NA; CDR3aa: CASSQWGGGQYF; CDR3nt: TGTGCCAGCAGCCAATGGGGGGGCGGGCAGTACTTC
v_gene: TRBV30; abundance: NA; j_gene: TRBJ2-6; d_gene: TRBD1; CDR3aa: CGWRLPGTGSGANVLTF; CDR3nt: TGTGGCTGGAGACTACCCGGGACAGGGTCTGGGGCAAACGTCCTGACTTTC
v_gene: TRBV30; abundance: NA; j_gene: TRBJ2-7; d_gene: NA; CDR3aa: CAWSVRILEQYF; CDR3nt: TGTGCCTGGAGTGTTCGTATCCTCGAGCAGTACTTC
v_gene: TRBV7-2; abundance: NA; j_gene: TRBJ2-7; d_gene: TRBD1; CDR3aa: CASSLDSTGGEQYF; CDR3nt: TGTGCGAGCAGCTTAGACTCCACAGGGGGCGAGCAGTACTTC
v_gene: TRBV4-1; abundance: many; j_gene: TRBJ1-2; d_gene: TRBD1; CDR3aa: CASSRLLRGLGYGYTF; CDR3nt: TGCGCCAGCAGCCGGCTTCTCAGGGGGCTAGGCTATGGCTACACCTTC
v_gene: TRBV2; abundance: many; j_gene: TRBJ2-2; d_gene: NA; CDR3aa: CASSESGRTTGELFF; CDR3nt: TGTGCCAGCAGTGAAAGTGGGAGGACCACCGGGGAGCTGTTTTTT